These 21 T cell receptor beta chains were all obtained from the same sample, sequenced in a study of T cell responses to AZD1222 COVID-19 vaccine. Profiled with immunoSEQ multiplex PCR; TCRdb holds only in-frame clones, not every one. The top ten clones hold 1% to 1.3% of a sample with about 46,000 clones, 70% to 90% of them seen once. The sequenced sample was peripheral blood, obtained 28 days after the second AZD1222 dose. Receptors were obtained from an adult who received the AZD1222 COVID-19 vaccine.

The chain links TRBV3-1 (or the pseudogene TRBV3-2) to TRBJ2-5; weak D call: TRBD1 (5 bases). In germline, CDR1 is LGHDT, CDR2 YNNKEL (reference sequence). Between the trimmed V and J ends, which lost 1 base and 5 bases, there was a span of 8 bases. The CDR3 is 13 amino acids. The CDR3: CASSQAPGETQYF. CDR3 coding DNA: TGTGCCAGCAGCCAAGCTCCAGGGGAGACCCAGTACTTC.

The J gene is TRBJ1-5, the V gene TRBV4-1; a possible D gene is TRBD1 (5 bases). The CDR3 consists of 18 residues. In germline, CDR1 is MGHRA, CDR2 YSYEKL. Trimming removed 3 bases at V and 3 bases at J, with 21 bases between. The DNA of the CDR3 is TGCGCCAGCAGCCATGCACTCCTAATGAGGGGTTACAATCAGCCCCAGCATTTT. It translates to CASSHALLMRGYNQPQHF.

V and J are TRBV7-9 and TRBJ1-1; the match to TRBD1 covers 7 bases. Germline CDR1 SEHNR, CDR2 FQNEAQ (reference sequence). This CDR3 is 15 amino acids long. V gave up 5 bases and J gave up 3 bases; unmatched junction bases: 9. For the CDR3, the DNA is TGTGCCAGCAGCCCACGAGGGGGCCCCTACACTGAAGCTTTCTTT. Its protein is CASSPRGGPYTEAFF. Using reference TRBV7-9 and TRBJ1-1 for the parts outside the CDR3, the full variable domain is DTGVSQNPRHKITKRGQNVTFRCDPISEHNRLYWYRQTLGQGPEFLTYFQNEAQLEKSRLLSDRFSAERPKGSFSTLEIQRTEQGDSAMYLCASSPRGGPYTEAFFGQGTRLTVV.

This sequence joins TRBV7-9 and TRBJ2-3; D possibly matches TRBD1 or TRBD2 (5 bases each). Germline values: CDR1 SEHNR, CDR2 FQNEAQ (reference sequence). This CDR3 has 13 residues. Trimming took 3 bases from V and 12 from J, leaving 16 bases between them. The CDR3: CASSFSGYRGQYF. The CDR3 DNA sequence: TGTGCCAGCAGCTTTTCAGGCTACCGGGGCCAGTATTTT.

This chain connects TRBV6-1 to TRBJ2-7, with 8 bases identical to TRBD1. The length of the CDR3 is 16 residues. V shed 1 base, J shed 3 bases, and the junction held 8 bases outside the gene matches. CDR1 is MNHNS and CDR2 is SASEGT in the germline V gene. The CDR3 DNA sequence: TGTGCCAGCAGTGAAGAAATCCAGGGGGCCTACTACGAGCAGTACTTC. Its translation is CASSEEIQGAYYEQYF.

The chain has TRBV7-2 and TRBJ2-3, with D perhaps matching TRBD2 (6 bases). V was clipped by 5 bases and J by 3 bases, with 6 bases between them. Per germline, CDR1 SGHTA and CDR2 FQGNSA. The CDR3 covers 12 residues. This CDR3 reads CASSAGTDTQYF. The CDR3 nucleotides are TGTGCCAGCAGCGCGGGGACAGATACGCAGTATTTT.

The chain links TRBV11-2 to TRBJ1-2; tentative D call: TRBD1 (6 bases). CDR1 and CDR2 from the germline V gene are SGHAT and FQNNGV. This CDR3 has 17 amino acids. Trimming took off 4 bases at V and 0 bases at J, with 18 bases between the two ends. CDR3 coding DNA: TGTGCCAGCAGCTCGACTTCGGAGGACAGACCTAACTATGGCTACACCTTC. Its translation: CASSSTSEDRPNYGYTF.

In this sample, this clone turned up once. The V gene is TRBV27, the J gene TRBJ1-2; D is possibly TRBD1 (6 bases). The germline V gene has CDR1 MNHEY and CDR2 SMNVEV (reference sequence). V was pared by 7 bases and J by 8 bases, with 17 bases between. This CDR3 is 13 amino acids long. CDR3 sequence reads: CASIPPGGGGYTF. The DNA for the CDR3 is TGTGCCAGCATCCCTCCGGGGGGCGGAGGCTACACCTTC.

The CDR3 DNA is TGTGCCAGCAGTTACTCAGGTCTGAACACTGAAGCTTTCTTT. Encoded protein: CASSYSGLNTEAFF. The rearrangement joins TRBV6-5 to TRBJ1-1, with D uncertain. The CDR3 is 14 residues long. Trimming cost V 0 bases and J 0 bases, with 5 bases left between them. Germline lookup yields CDR1 MNHEY and CDR2 SVGAGI.

CDR3 in DNA: TGTGCCAGCAGCTTAGGTAGGGTGGGAGATACGCAGTATTTT. Its protein is CASSLGRVGDTQYF. This rearrangement joins TRBV11-2 to TRBJ2-3, with D hard to call. V was clipped by 1 base and J by 5 bases, with 10 bases between them. The germline V gene encodes CDR1 SGHAT and CDR2 FQNNGV. CDR3 length equals 14 residues.

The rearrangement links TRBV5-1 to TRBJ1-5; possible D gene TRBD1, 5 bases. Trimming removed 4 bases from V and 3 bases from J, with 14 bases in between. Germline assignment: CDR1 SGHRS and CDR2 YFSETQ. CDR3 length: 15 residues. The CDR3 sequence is CASSLSSGANQPQHF. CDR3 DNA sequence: TGCGCCAGCAGCCTATCGAGTGGGGCCAATCAGCCCCAGCATTTT.

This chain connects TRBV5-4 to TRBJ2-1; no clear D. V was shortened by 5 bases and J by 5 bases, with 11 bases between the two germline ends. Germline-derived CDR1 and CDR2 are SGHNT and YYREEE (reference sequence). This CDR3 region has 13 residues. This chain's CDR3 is CASRTGSNNEQFF. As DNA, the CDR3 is TGTGCCAGCAGGACGGGTTCTAACAATGAGCAGTTCTTC.

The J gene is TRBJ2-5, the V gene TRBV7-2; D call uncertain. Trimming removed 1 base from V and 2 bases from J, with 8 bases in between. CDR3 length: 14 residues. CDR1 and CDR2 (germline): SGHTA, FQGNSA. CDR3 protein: CASSLVSSQETQYF. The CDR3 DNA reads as TGTGCCAGCAGCTTAGTATCTAGTCAAGAGACCCAGTACTTC.

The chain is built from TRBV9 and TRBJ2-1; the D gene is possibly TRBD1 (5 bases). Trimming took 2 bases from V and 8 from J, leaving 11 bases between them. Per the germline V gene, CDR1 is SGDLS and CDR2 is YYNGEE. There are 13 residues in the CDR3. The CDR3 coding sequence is TGTGCCAGCAGCGTCCCTGGGGCAGATGAGCAGTTCTTC. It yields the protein CASSVPGADEQFF. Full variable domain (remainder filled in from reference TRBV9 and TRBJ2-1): DSGVTQTPKHLITATGQRVTLRCSPRSGDLSVYWYQQSLDQGLQFLIQYYNGEERAKGNILERFSAQQFPDLHSELNLSSLELGDSALYFCASSVPGADEQFFGPGTRLTVL.

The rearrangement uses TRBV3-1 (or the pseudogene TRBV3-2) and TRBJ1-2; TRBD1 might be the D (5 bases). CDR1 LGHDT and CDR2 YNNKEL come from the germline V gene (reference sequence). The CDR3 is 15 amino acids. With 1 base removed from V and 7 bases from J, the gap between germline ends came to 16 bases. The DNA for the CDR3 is TGTGCCAGCAGCCAAGCCCAAGGGGTGGTGACTGGCTACACCTTC. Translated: CASSQAQGVVTGYTF.

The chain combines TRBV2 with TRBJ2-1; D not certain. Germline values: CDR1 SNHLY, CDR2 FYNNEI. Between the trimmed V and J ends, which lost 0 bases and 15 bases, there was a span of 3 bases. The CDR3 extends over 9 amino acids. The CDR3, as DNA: TGTGCCAGCAGTGAAGCGGGGTTCTTC. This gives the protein CASSEAGFF.

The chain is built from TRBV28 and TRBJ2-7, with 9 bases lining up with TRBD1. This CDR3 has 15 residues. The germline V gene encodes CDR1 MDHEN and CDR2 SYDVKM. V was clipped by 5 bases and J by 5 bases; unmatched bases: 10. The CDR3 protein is CASSLPGQGYDEQYF. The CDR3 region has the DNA TGTGCCAGCAGTCTCCCGGGACAGGGTTATGACGAGCAGTACTTC.

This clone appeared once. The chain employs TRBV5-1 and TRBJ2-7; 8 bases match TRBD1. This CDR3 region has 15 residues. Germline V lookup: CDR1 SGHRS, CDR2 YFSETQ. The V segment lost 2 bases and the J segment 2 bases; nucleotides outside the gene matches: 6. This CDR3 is CASSFRDRPPYEQYF. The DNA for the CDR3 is TGCGCCAGCAGCTTCCGGGACAGGCCTCCCTACGAGCAGTACTTC.

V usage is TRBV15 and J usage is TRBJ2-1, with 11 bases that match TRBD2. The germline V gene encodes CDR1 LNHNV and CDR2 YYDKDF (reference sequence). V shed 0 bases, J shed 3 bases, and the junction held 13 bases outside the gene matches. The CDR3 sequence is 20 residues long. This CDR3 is CATSRDPTSGINRVYNEQFF. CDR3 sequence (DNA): TGTGCCACCAGCAGAGATCCGACTAGCGGGATTAACCGGGTCTACAATGAGCAGTTCTTC.

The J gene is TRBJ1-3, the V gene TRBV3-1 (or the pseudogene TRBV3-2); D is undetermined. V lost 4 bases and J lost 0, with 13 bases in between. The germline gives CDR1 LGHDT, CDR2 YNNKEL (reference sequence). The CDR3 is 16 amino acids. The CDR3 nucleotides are TGTGCCAGCAGCCCCAGCACGATCAGCTCTGGAAACACCATATATTTT. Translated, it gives CASSPSTISSGNTIYF.

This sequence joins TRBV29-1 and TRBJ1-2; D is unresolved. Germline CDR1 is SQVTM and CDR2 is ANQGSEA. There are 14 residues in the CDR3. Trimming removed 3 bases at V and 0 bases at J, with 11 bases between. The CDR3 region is CSVDWTYTNYGYTF. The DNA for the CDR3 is TGCAGCGTTGATTGGACCTATACTAACTATGGCTACACCTTC. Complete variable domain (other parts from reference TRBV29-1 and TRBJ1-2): SAVISQKPSRDICQRGTSLTIQCQVDSQVTMMFWYRQQPGQSLTLIATANQGSEATYESGFVIDKFPISRPNLTFSTLTVSNMSPEDSSIYLCSVDWTYTNYGYTFGSGTRLTVV.